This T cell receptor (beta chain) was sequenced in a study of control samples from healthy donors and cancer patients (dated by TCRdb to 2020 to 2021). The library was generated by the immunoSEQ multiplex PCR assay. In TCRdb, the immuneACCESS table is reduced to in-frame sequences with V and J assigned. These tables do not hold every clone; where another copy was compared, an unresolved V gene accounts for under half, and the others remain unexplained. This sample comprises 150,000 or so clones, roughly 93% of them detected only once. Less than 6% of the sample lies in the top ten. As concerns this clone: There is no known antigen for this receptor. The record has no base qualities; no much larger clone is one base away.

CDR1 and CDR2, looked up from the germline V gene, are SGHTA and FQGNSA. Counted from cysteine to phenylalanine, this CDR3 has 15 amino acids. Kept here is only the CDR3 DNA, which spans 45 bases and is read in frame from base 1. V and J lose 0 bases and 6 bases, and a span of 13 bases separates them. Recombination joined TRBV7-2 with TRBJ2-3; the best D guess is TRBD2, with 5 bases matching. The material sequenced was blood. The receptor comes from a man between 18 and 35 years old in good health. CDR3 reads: CASSLAGALEDTQYF. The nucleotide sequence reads TGTGCCAGCAGCTTAGCGGGAGCCCTAGAGGATACGCAGTATTTT.